This TCR beta chain was profiled in a study of blood T cell repertoires in COVID-19. Study background: Researchers got acute and convalescent COVID-19 samples from the United States, Italy and Spain. PBMCs, B-cell-depleted T cells, or T cells were the source of the cDNA or gDNA that made up the material.

Germline values: CDR1 SGDLS, CDR2 YYNGEE. The CDR3 has 17 residues. Trimming left V 0 bases short and J 10 bases short, with 22 bases between. Enrolled during active infection, Seattle patients were then followed longitudinally. Per the study methods: From reference gene primer amplification, estimates of nucleated cell counts were derived. Sequencing used immunoSEQ multiplex PCR; TCRdb keeps in-frame clones, though not all of them. V, J and clone size derive from that table, while D and trimming were established from the DNA sequence. The sample records under 200,000 clones, less than 90% being singletons.

Material for sequencing was peripheral blood. The receptor was derived from a woman between 65 and 79 years old with COVID-19, enrolled during active disease. V is TRBV9 and J is TRBJ1-4; D is ambiguous. The CDR3 spells CASSVGPLNRELRKLFF. The DNA for the CDR3 is TGTGCCAGCAGCGTAGGGCCCCTGAACCGGGAGCTAAGAAAACTGTTTTTT.